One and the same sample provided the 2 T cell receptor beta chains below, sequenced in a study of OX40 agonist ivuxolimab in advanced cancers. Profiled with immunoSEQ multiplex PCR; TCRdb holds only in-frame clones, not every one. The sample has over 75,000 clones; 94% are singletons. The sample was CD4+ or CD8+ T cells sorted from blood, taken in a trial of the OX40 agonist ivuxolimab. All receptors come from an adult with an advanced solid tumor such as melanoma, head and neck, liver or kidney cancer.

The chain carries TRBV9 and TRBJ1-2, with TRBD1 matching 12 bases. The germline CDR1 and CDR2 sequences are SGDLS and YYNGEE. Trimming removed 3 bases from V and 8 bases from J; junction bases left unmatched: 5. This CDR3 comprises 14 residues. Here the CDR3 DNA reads TGTGCCAGCAGCGCGGGACAGGGGGCAGGAGGCTACACCTTC. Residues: CASSAGQGAGGYTF.

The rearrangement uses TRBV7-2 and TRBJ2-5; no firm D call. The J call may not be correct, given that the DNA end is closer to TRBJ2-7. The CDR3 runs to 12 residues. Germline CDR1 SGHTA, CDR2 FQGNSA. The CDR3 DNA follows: TGTGCCAGCAGCTCGCTTACCTACGAGCAGTACTTC. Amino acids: CASSSLTYEQYF.